A single sample gave rise to the 32 T cell receptor beta chains below, sequenced in a study of regulatory T cells in long-lasting Graves disease. CDR3 regions were amplified by Arm-PCR using iRepertoire HTBI primers to build TCR beta libraries. TCRdb re-derived calls from the multiplex PCR reads in MiXCR, one entry per CDR3 protein. The sample shows 300,000 to 400,000 distinct CDR3 sequences, roughly 16% of them seen only once. Regarding time point: newly diagnosed GD, antithyroid drugs for less than 3 months. PBMC RNA was the source of the TCR library. The specimen was peripheral blood mononuclear cells (PBMCs), collected at new diagnosis, from a patient treated with antithyroid drugs. The receptor set was obtained from a female donor with Graves disease.

This clonotype came up many times. The chain uses TRBV2 and TRBJ1-5; TRBD1 might be the D (5 bases). V lost 6 bases to trimming and J lost 4 bases, with 10 bases between them. The CDR3 is made up of 13 amino acids. The germline CDR1 and CDR2 sequences are SNHLY and FYNNEI. The CDR3 loop is CASSDSFNQPQHF. The CDR3 nucleotides are TGTGCCAGCAGCGACAGTTTTAATCAGCCCCAGCATTTT.

This clonotype was seen ten or more times. The chain has TRBV10-3 and TRBJ1-4; a weak D match, TRBD1 (6 bases). Between the trimmed V and J ends, which lost 5 bases and 11 bases, there was a span of 21 bases. The CDR3 loop spans 15 amino acids. Germline-derived CDR1 and CDR2 are ENHRY and SYGVKD. CDR3: CAISTGTQGTGKLFF. In DNA, the CDR3 is TGTGCCATCAGTACTGGGACTCAGGGGACGGGGAAACTGTTTTTT.

Ten or more counts support this clonotype. The rearrangement uses TRBV6-1 and TRBJ2-1; 16 bases are a match to TRBD2. The V segment lost 9 bases and the J segment 2 bases; nucleotides outside the gene matches: 16. The length of the CDR3 is 20 residues. Germline V gene sequence: CDR1 MNHNS, CDR2 SASEGT. The CDR3 here is CASRKPPGLAGGPPYNEQFF. The CDR3 DNA sequence: TGTGCCAGTCGCAAACCGCCGGGACTAGCGGGGGGGCCGCCCTACAATGAGCAGTTCTTC.

This clonotype showed up many times. The rearrangement uses TRBV7-2 and TRBJ2-7; D ambiguous. The CDR3 contains 12 residues. Germline V CDR1 and CDR2: SGHTA, FQGNSA. Trimming left V 5 bases short and J 1 base short, with 6 bases between. CDR3 coding DNA: TGTGCCAGCAGCGATCTATCCTACGAGCAGTACTTC. It translates to CASSDLSYEQYF.

This clonotype was seen repeatedly, ten times or more. The chain is built from TRBV10-3 and TRBJ1-1; TRBD1 matches at 8 bases. The CDR3 runs to 15 residues. Germline V gene data show CDR1 as ENHRY and CDR2 as SYGVKD. J lost 0 bases, V lost 3 bases, and 3 bases had no gene match. Here the CDR3 DNA reads TGTGCCATCAGTGACCCGGGACAGGTGAACACTGAAGCTTTCTTT. Translated: CAISDPGQVNTEAFF.

This clonotype was counted ten times or more. V usage is TRBV6-2 or TRBV6-3 and J usage is TRBJ2-3; 11 nucleotides line up with TRBD2. J lost 2 bases, V lost 5 bases, and 6 bases had no gene match. The CDR3 runs 16 residues. Germline CDR1 MNHEY, CDR2 SVGEGT. The DNA for the CDR3 is TGTGCCAGCAGTATTAGCGGGGGGGCGTTCACAGATACGCAGTATTTT. This gives the protein CASSISGGAFTDTQYF.

This clonotype came up many times. The rearrangement links TRBV29-1 to TRBJ2-3; no firm D call. V lost 2 bases and J 0 bases, leaving 12 bases between the germline ends. The CDR3 runs to 15 residues. Germline V gene lookup returns CDR1 SQVTM and CDR2 ANQGSEA. The CDR3 DNA is TGCAGCGTTGAAAGTCGTAGGAGAAGCACAGATACGCAGTATTTT. This codes for CSVESRRRSTDTQYF.

This clonotype was seen repeatedly, ten times or more. The rearrangement joins TRBV2 to TRBJ2-1; a possible D gene is TRBD1 (6 bases). With 4 bases removed from V and 3 bases from J, the gap between germline ends came to 16 bases. The CDR3 is 16 residues long. Germline loops: CDR1 SNHLY, CDR2 FYNNEI. The CDR3 loop is CASSGLTADSYNEQFF. In DNA form, the CDR3 reads TGTGCCAGCAGTGGTCTGACAGCGGACAGCTACAATGAGCAGTTCTTC.

This chain connects TRBV28 to TRBJ1-2, with D perhaps TRBD1 (5 bases). V dropped 8 bases and J dropped 5 bases, with 12 bases sitting between them. The CDR3 loop spans 12 amino acids. Germline V CDR1 and CDR2: MDHEN, SYDVKM. CDR3 region: CASDRQKYGYTF. In DNA, the CDR3 is TGTGCCAGCGATAGACAGAAGTATGGCTACACCTTC.

This clonotype was counted ten times or more. The chain recombines TRBV3-1 with TRBJ2-3; D perhaps matches TRBD2 (5 bases). V was cut by 1 base and J by 4 bases, with 15 bases left in between. CDR3 length: 16 amino acids. Looked up from germline, CDR1 is LGHDT and CDR2 is YNNKEL (reference sequence). The DNA of the CDR3 is TGTGCCAGCAGCCAAGTAACCGGGAACCCCCCAGATACGCAGTATTTT. It is translated as CASSQVTGNPPDTQYF.

Concerning this clonotype: Because the CDR3 is missing its conserved closing phenylalanine or tryptophan, this is likely a read error. The chain recombines TRBV19 with TRBJ2-2; 15 bases align to TRBD2. Germline V lookup: CDR1 LNHDA, CDR2 SQIVND (reference sequence). The CDR3 is made up of 18 amino acids. After removal of 5 bases from V and 6 bases from J, the junction contained 10 bases not matched to a gene. Written as DNA, the CDR3 is TGTGCCAGTAGTCCCTCGGGACTAGCGGGAGGAATGCCCGGGGAGCTGTTTGTT. This gives the protein CASSPSGLAGGMPGELFV.

This clonotype was recorded at least ten times. This sequence joins TRBV2 and TRBJ2-2; D gene ambiguous. Germline lookup yields CDR1 SNHLY and CDR2 FYNNEI. Deletions cut 6 bases from V and 0 bases from J, with 8 bases between. The CDR3 totals 14 residues. The CDR3 sequence: CASRVIPNTGELFF. Here the CDR3 DNA reads TGTGCCAGCAGGGTAATACCGAACACCGGGGAGCTGTTTTTT.

This clonotype appeared many times. This chain uses TRBV20-1 with TRBJ2-2; D is unresolved. Trimming stripped 2 bases from V and 6 bases from J, with 10 bases between. The CDR3 contains 13 residues. Germline V CDR1 and CDR2: DFQATT, SNEGSKA (reference sequence). CDR3 coding DNA: TGCAGTGCTAGATCGGATCCAGCCGGGGAGCTGTTTTTT. As protein: CSARSDPAGELFF.

The table lists this clonotype with a few counts. Being one base from a much bigger clone, this may be a read error. The chain employs TRBV20-1 and TRBJ1-1; the D gene is possibly TRBD1 (5 bases). This CDR3 is built from 13 residues. V lost 6 bases to trimming and J lost 0 bases, with 11 bases between them. Germline CDR1 is DFQATT and CDR2 is SNEGSKA (reference sequence). As DNA, the CDR3 is TGCAGTGCCCACGGCAGGGTGAACACTGAAGCTTTCTTT. Translated: CSAHGRVNTEAFF.

This clonotype was seen more than once but under ten times. The chain is built from TRBV27 and TRBJ1-2; TRBD1 matches at 9 bases. The germline V gene encodes CDR1 MNHEY and CDR2 SMNVEV (reference sequence). The CDR3 consists of 14 residues. The trim removed 8 bases at V and 5 bases at J, leaving 9 bases unmatched. CDR3 sequence: CASSIRTGEYGYTF. The DNA for the CDR3 is TGTGCCAGCTCAATCCGGACAGGGGAGTATGGCTACACCTTC.

This clonotype was counted many times. V gene TRBV2 combines with J gene TRBJ1-2, with TRBD1 matching 7 bases. CDR3 length: 15 amino acids. The junction had 8 bases not matched to a gene; V was cut back by 4 bases and J by 3 bases. Germline loops: CDR1 SNHLY, CDR2 FYNNEI. CDR3 amino acids: CASSVQRGPYYGYTF. For the CDR3, the DNA is TGTGCCAGCAGTGTTCAGAGGGGGCCCTACTATGGCTACACCTTC. Complete variable domain (other parts from reference TRBV2 and TRBJ1-2): EPEVTQTPSHQVTQMGQEVILRCVPISNHLYFYWYRQILGQKVEFLVSFYNNEISEKSEIFDDQFSVERPDGSNFTLKIRSTKLEDSAMYFCASSVQRGPYYGYTFGSGTRLTVV.

This clonotype was seen ten or more times. The V and J genes are TRBV20-1 and TRBJ1-1; D is possibly TRBD1 (6 bases). The CDR3 is made up of 17 amino acids. The germline V gene encodes CDR1 DFQATT and CDR2 SNEGSKA (reference sequence). V was shortened by 0 bases and J by 4 bases, with 21 bases between the two germline ends. The CDR3 region has the DNA TGCAGTGCTAGAGATACTGTTTCTACGCTACAGGGCACTGAAGCTTTCTTT. Its protein product is CSARDTVSTLQGTEAFF.

This clonotype was seen repeatedly, ten times or more. The rearrangement uses TRBV7-9 and TRBJ1-1; 8 bases are shared with TRBD1. Germline CDR1 is SEHNR and CDR2 is FQNEAQ (reference sequence). Trimming removed 5 bases from V and 1 base from J; junction bases left unmatched: 3. The CDR3 covers 14 residues. The CDR3 loop reads CASSMTGANTEAFF. The CDR3 DNA is TGTGCCAGCAGCATGACAGGGGCGAACACTGAAGCTTTCTTT.

V gene TRBV28 combines with J gene TRBJ2-1; D ambiguous. The CDR3 is 13 residues long. Between the trimmed V and J ends, which lost 3 bases and 6 bases, there was a span of 9 bases. CDR1 and CDR2 from the germline V gene are MDHEN and SYDVKM. The CDR3 loop reads CASSLAGPNEQFF. The CDR3 region has the DNA TGTGCCAGCAGTTTGGCCGGCCCCAATGAGCAGTTCTTC.

This clonotype was seen many times. The genes are TRBV28 and TRBJ2-7, with D possibly matching TRBD2 (6 bases). Germline values: CDR1 MDHEN, CDR2 SYDVKM. V dropped 7 bases and J dropped 0 bases, with 19 bases sitting between them. CDR3 size: 16 residues. In DNA, the CDR3 is TGTGCCAGCACCCCTTCAAGAGGTAGCGGCTCCTACGAGCAGTACTTC. This gives the protein CASTPSRGSGSYEQYF.

Only a few counts were recorded for this clonotype. The rearrangement uses TRBV12-3 or TRBV12-4 and TRBJ2-4; maybe TRBD1 (6 bases). Trimming took off 7 bases at V and 7 bases at J, with 14 bases between the two ends. The CDR3 totals 13 residues. The CDR3: CASTQGQGNIQYF. CDR3 in DNA: TGTGCCAGCACCCAGGGCCAGGGGAACATTCAGTACTTC.

This clonotype has a count of ten or more. The chain is built from TRBV2 and TRBJ2-7; 15 bases map to TRBD2. The J segment lost 4 bases and the V segment lost 3 bases, leaving 10 bases of the junction unmatched. The CDR3 loop spans 18 amino acids. Germline V gives CDR1 SNHLY, CDR2 FYNNEI. The CDR3 nucleotides are TGTGCCAGCAGTGACATAGGACTAGCGGGAGGGCCGACATACGAGCAGTACTTC. It translates to CASSDIGLAGGPTYEQYF.

This clonotype was observed at least ten times. J is TRBJ2-1 and V is TRBV28; the D is unclear. This CDR3 comprises 14 residues. Trimming pared 6 bases from V and 5 bases from J, leaving 14 bases between. In germline, CDR1 is MDHEN, CDR2 SYDVKM. The CDR3, as DNA: TGTGCCAGCAGCCATGTTGATCCCGACAATGAGCAGTTCTTC. Translated, it gives CASSHVDPDNEQFF. Drawing the rest from reference TRBV28 and TRBJ2-1, the complete variable domain is DVKVTQSSRYLVKRTGEKVFLECVQDMDHENMFWYRQDPGLGLRLIYFSYDVKMKEKGDIPEGYSVSREKKERFSLILESASTNQTSMYLCASSHVDPDNEQFFGPGTRLTVL.

On this clonotype itself: This sequence is one base from a far larger clone and is likely a read error. This rearrangement joins TRBV2 to TRBJ2-5; TRBD2 matches at 8 bases. CDR1 and CDR2 from the germline V gene are SNHLY and FYNNEI. The CDR3 contains 16 residues. The V segment lost 5 bases and the J segment 2 bases; nucleotides outside the gene matches: 10. CDR3 bases: TGTGCCAGCAGTCACGGAGCGGGAGCCCTACAAGAGACCCAGTACTTC. It is translated as CASSHGAGALQETQYF.

This clonotype was seen many times. V and J are TRBV24-1 and TRBJ2-3; 7 bases line up with TRBD1. The germline gives CDR1 KGHDR, CDR2 SFDVKD. This CDR3 is built from 17 residues. Losses at the gene ends were 9 bases for V and 4 bases for J; bases not matched to a gene: 18. In DNA, the CDR3 is TGTGCCACCGGCTCAACAAAACAGGGGAAATTCGCAGATACGCAGTATTTT. As protein: CATGSTKQGKFADTQYF.

This clonotype was seen ten or more times. The chain combines TRBV5-1 with TRBJ1-2; D is ambiguous. This CDR3 is 16 amino acids long. Between the trimmed V and J ends, which lost 1 base and 1 base, there was a span of 14 bases. From germline, CDR1 is SGHRS and CDR2 YFSETQ. The CDR3 coding sequence is TGCGCCAGCAGCTTGCGAAGTTCAATCCATAACTATGGCTACACCTTC. Protein: CASSLRSSIHNYGYTF.

This clonotype was counted many times. V gene TRBV28 combines with J gene TRBJ2-7, with TRBD2 matching over 7 bases. J lost 5 bases, V lost 7 bases, and 17 bases had no gene match. This CDR3 contains 16 residues. Germline V gene lookup returns CDR1 MDHEN and CDR2 SYDVKM. DNA of the CDR3: TGTGCCAGCACCGATCCTGGGAGGGGAAAAACCAACGAGCAGTACTTC. Protein sequence: CASTDPGRGKTNEQYF. Looking up the rest from reference TRBV28 and TRBJ2-7 gives the full variable domain: DVKVTQSSRYLVKRTGEKVFLECVQDMDHENMFWYRQDPGLGLRLIYFSYDVKMKEKGDIPEGYSVSREKKERFSLILESASTNQTSMYLCASTDPGRGKTNEQYFGPGTRLTVT.

This clonotype was found a few times. V and J are TRBV12-3 or TRBV12-4 and TRBJ1-4; 9 positions match TRBD1. The trim removed 8 bases at V and 1 base at J, leaving 5 bases unmatched. The CDR3 is made up of 15 amino acids. The CDR3 nucleotides are TGTGCCAGCGGCGTGGGACAGGGAACTAATGAAAAACTGTTTTTT. Translation: CASGVGQGTNEKLFF.

This clonotype was seen only a few times. This sequence joins TRBV29-1 and TRBJ2-7, with a possible D match to TRBD1 (6 bases). The CDR3 is 13 residues long. Trimming took off 5 bases at V and 3 bases at J, with 14 bases between the two ends. Germline V gene sequence: CDR1 SQVTM, CDR2 ANQGSEA. The CDR3 here is CSVRSQGDYEQYF. DNA for the CDR3: TGCAGCGTTCGGTCACAGGGAGACTACGAGCAGTACTTC.

Notes on this clonotype: A much larger clone differs by one base, so this may be a read error. This chain joins TRBV6-1 and TRBJ2-7; TRBD2 matches 8 bases. The CDR3 has 17 amino acids. J gave up 0 bases and V 6 bases, and 13 bases lay outside the gene matches. Germline V gives CDR1 MNHNS, CDR2 SASEGT. CDR3 bases: TGTGCCAGCAGCGATACTCCCGCGGCGGGGGGCTCCTACGAGCAGTACTTC. Residues: CASSDTPAAGGSYEQYF.

This clonotype has a count of ten or more. The V gene is TRBV7-9, the J gene TRBJ2-3, with TRBD2 identical over 15 bases. The CDR3 spans 17 residues. CDR1 and CDR2 (germline): SEHNR, FQNEAQ (reference sequence). V was pared by 3 bases and J by 0 bases, with 1 base of the junction left unmatched. For the CDR3, the DNA is TGTGCCAGCAGCTTCGGGACTAGCGGGGGGAGCACAGATACGCAGTATTTT. Its translation is CASSFGTSGGSTDTQYF.

This clonotype was seen at least ten times. The genes are TRBV7-9 and TRBJ2-4; TRBD1 matches 8 bases. This CDR3 has 18 amino acids. Trimming at V came to 1 base and at J to 0 bases, leaving 8 bases not matched to a gene. The germline gives CDR1 SEHNR, CDR2 FQNEAQ (reference sequence). The CDR3 is CASSLGPRGPIAKNIQYF. CDR3 coding DNA: TGTGCCAGCAGCTTAGGACCCAGGGGGCCAATAGCCAAAAACATTCAGTACTTC.